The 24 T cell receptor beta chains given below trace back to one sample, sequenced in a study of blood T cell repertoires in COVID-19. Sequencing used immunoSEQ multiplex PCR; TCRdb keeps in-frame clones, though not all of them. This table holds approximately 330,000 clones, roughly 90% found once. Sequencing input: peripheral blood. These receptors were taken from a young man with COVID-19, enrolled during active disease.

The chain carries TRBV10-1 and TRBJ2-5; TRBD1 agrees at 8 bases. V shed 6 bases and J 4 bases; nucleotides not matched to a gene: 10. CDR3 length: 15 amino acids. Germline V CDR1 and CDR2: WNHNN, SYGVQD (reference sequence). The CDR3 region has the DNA TGCGCCAGCAGCCTCGCATCAGACAGGGGAGAGACCCAGTACTTC. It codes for CASSLASDRGETQYF.

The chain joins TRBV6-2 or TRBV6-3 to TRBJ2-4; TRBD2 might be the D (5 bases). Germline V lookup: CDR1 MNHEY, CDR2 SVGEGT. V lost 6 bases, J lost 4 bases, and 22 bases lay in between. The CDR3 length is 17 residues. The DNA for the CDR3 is TGTGCCAGCAGCCCTCGGCCGGGATCCCCAAATAAAAACATTCAGTACTTC. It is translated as CASSPRPGSPNKNIQYF.

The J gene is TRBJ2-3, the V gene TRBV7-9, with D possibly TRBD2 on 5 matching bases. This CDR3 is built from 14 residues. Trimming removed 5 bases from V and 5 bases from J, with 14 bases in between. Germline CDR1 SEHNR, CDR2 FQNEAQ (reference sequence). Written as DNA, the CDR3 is TGTGCCAGCAGCCTTGACTACTCCGGAGATACGCAGTATTTT. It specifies CASSLDYSGDTQYF.

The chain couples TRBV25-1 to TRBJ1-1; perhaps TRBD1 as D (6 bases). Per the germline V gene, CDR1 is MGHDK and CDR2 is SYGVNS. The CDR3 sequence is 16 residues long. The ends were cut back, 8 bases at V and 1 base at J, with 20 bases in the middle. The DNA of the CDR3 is TGTGCCAGCTCGCCTACAACAGGGCAACCGAACACTGAAGCTTTCTTT. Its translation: CASSPTTGQPNTEAFF.

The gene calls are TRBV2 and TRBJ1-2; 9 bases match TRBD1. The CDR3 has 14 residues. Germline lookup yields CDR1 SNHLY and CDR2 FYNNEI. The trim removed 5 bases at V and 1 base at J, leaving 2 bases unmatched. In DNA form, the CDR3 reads TGTGCCAGCAGTTCGGACAGGGGTAACTATGGCTACACCTTC. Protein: CASSSDRGNYGYTF.

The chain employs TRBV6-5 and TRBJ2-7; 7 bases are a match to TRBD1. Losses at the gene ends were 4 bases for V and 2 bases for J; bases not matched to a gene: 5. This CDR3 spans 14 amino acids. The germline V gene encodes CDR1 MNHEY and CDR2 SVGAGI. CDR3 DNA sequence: TGTGCCAGCAGTTTACAGGGGTGGCCCTACGAGCAGTACTTC. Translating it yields CASSLQGWPYEQYF.

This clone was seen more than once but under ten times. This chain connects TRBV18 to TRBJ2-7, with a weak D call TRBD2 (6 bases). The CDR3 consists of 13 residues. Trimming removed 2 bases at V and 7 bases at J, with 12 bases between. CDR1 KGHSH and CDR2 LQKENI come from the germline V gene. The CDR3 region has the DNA TGTGCCAGCTCACCAGCGACGGAGGGGGAGCAGTACTTC. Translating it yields CASSPATEGEQYF.

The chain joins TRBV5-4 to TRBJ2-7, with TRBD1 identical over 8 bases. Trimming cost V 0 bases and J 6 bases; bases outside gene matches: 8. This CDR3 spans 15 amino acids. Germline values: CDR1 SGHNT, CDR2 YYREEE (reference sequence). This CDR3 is CASSLETGVGREQYF. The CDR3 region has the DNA TGTGCCAGCAGCTTGGAGACAGGGGTTGGTCGCGAGCAGTACTTC.

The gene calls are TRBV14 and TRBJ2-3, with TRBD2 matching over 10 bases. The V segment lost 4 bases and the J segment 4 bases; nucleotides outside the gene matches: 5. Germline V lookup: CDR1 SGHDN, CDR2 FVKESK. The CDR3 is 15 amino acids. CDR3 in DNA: TGTGCCAGCAGCCTCCTAGCGGGGGAGGCAGATACGCAGTATTTT. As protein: CASSLLAGEADTQYF.

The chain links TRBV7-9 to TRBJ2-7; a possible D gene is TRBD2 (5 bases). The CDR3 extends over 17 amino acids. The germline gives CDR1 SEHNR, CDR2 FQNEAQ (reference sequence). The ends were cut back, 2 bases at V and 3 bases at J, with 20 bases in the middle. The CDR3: CASSLHIGYGNDYEQYF. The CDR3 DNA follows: TGTGCCAGCAGCTTACACATAGGGTACGGGAACGACTACGAGCAGTACTTC.

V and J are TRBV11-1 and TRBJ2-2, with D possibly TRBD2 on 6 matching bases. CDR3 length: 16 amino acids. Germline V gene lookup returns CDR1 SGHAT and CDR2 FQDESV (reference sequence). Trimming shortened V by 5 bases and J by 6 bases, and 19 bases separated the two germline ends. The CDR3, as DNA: TGTGCCAGCAGCCCGCCCGCGGCGGGATTGGCCGGGGAGCTGTTTTTT. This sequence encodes CASSPPAAGLAGELFF.

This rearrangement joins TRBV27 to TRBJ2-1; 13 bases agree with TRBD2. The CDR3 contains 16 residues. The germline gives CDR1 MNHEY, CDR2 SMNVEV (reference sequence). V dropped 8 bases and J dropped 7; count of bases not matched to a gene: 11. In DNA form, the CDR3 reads TGTGCCAGCCGCCTACTAGCGGGAGGGCCTAAAAATGAGCAGTTCTTC. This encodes CASRLLAGGPKNEQFF.

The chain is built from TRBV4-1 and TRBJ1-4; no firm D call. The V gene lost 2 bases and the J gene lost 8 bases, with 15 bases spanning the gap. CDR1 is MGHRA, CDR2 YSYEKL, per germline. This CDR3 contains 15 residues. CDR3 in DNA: TGCGCCAGCAGCCAAATCTTTCGGGGTGGGGAAAAACTGTTTTTT. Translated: CASSQIFRGGEKLFF.

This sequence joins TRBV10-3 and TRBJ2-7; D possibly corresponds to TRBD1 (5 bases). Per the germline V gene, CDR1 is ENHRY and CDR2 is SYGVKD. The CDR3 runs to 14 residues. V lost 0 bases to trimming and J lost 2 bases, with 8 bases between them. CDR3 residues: CAISESTGPYEQYF. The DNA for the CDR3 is TGTGCCATCAGTGAGTCCACAGGACCCTACGAGCAGTACTTC.

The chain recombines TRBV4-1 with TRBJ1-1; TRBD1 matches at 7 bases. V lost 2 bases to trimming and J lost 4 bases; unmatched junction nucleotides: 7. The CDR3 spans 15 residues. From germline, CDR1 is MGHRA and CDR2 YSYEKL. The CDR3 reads CASSQPDRDSTEAFF. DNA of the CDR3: TGCGCCAGCAGCCAACCCGACAGGGATAGCACTGAAGCTTTCTTT.

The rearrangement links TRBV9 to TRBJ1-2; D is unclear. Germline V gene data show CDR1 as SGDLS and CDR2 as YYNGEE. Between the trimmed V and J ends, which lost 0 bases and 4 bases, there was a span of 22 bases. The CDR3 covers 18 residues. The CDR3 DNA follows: TGTGCCAGCAGCGTAGGAAGTGGTCGGCCCCCGAGGGTCTATGGCTACACCTTC. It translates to CASSVGSGRPPRVYGYTF.

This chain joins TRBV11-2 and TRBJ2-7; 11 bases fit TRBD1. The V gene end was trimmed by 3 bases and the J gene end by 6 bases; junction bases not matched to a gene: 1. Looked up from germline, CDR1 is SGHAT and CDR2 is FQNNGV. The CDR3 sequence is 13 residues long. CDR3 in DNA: TGTGCCAGCAGCTTCGGGACAGGGGGCGAGCAGTACTTC. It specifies CASSFGTGGEQYF.

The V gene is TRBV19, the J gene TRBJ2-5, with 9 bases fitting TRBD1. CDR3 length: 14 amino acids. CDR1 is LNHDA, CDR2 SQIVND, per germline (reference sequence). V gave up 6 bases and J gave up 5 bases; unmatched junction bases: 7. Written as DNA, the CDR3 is TGTGCCAGTAGCCCGGGACAGGGATACGAGACCCAGTACTTC. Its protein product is CASSPGQGYETQYF.

This CDR3 is CASSYYPPRPGDGYTF. CDR3 coding DNA: TGTGCCAGCAGCTATTATCCCCCCCGGCCAGGCGATGGCTACACCTTC. The chain is built from TRBV7-3 and TRBJ1-2; D gene unclear. Per the germline V gene, CDR1 is SGHTA and CDR2 is FQGTGA. Deletions cut 4 bases from V and 6 bases from J, with 21 bases between. The CDR3 runs 16 residues.

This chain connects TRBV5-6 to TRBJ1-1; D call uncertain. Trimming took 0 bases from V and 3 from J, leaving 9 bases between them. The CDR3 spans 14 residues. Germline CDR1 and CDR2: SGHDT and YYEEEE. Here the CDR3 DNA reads TGTGCCAGCAGCTTGGGATTAGTTTACACTGAAGCTTTCTTT. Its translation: CASSLGLVYTEAFF.

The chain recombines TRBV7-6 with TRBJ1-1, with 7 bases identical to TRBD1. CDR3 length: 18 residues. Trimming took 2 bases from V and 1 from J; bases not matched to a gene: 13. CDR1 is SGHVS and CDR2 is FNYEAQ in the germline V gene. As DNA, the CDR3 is TGTGCCAGCAGCTTAAAGGAGGGACAGAGAATAGGGAACACTGAAGCTTTCTTT. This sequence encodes CASSLKEGQRIGNTEAFF.

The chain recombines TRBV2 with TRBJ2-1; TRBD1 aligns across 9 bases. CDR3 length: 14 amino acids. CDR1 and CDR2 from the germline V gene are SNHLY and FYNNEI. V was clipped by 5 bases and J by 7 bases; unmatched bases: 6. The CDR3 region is CASSWDRAGNEQFF. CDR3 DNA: TGTGCCAGCAGTTGGGACAGGGCTGGTAATGAGCAGTTCTTC.

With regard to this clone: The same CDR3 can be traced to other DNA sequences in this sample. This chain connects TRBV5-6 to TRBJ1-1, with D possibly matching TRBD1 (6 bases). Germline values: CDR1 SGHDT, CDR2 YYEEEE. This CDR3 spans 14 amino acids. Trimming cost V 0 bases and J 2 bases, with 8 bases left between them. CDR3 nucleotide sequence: TGTGCCAGCAGCTTGGGGACAGCTAACACTGAAGCTTTCTTT. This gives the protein CASSLGTANTEAFF. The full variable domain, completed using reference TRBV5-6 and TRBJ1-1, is DAGVTQSPTHLIKTRGQQVTLRCSPKSGHDTVSWYQQALGQGPQFIFQYYEEEERQRGNFPDRFSGHQFPNYSSELNVNALLLGDSALYLCASSLGTANTEAFFGQGTRLTVV.

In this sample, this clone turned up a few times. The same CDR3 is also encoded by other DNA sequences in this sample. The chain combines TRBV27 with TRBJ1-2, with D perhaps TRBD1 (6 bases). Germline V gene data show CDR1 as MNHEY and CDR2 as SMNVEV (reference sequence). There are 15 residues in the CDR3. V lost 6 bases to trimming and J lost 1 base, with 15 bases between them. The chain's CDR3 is CASSLRGGGNYGYTF. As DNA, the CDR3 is TGTGCCAGCAGCCTTAGGGGAGGGGGTAACTATGGCTACACCTTC.